This TCR beta chain was identified in a study of shared T cell receptors in the human thymus. J gave up 5 bases and V 8 bases, and 7 bases lay outside the gene matches. Germline CDR1 and CDR2: MNHNY and SVGAGI (reference sequence). This CDR3 contains 14 residues. Sequencing used immunoSEQ multiplex PCR; TCRdb keeps in-frame clones, though not all of them. The sample yields about 500,000 clones, approximately 80% seen once. These data were also reused for a study on human thymus T cells.

V usage is TRBV6-6 and J usage is TRBJ2-5; 11 positions match TRBD2. The clonotype originates from a boy younger than two with a congenital heart defect. Sequenced sample: thymocytes. CDR3 protein: CASGHSGREETQYF. Written as DNA, the CDR3 is TGTGCCAGCGGCCATAGCGGGAGGGAGGAGACCCAGTACTTC.